This T cell receptor beta chain was retrieved from a study of identical twins. Notes on the study in general: Those out-of-frame alpha sequences shared by twins showed an excess of low generation probability. Beta out-of-frame sequences showed weaker excess twin sharing.

This clonotype came up a few times. Its specificity is unknown. Trimming stripped 6 bases from V and 4 bases from J, with 12 bases between. CDR3 length: 14 amino acids. TCRdb fed the 5' RACE reads into MiXCR, producing one record per CDR3 protein. Of roughly 540,000 distinct CDR3 sequences in the sample, approximately 22% were seen once. Another study also made use of these data, one on T cells expressing NK-cell markers. That source notes: Serological testing identified most of the eight sequenced donors as HCMV-seropositive and one as seronegative. Only alpha-beta TCR T cells were sorted in several experiments, using an anti-gamma-delta TCR antibody.

Sequencing was carried out using CD4+ T cells sorted from blood. J is TRBJ1-4 and V is TRBV12-3 or TRBV12-4, with D possibly being TRBD1 (6 bases). The origin of this receptor is a woman younger than 35 in good health. The DNA for the CDR3 is TGTGCCAGCAGGGTGACAGGCTATAATGAAAAACTGTTTTTT. It is translated as CASRVTGYNEKLFF.